Listed below are T cell receptor beta chains from one sample, sequenced in a study of T cells in localized non-small cell lung cancer. TCRdb's table, derived via immunoSEQ multiplex PCR, lists solely in-frame clones and lacks some. The sample consists of tens of thousands of clones, roughly 82% of them appearing once. Source: peripheral blood, taken before any cancer treatment. Every receptor here comes from a male donor aged 60 or over with stage III squamous cell lung carcinoma. The conserved cysteine and the conserved F or W are not part of the CDR3 here.

v_gene,j_gene,CDR3aa
TRBV19,TRBJ2-1,ASSILSNSEQF
TRBV11-1,TRBJ1-1,ASSLGRGATEAF
TRBV18,TRBJ2-2,ASSPPTGQGGIGELF
TRBV30,TRBJ2-1,AWSVRRYNEQF
TRBV7-9,TRBJ2-7,ASSLSGPFSYEQY
TRBV7-9,TRBJ2-3,ASSLAGQLPSTDTQY
TRBV6-1,TRBJ1-2,ASSLQGNYGYT
TRBV30,TRBJ2-2,AWKAGGFVGELF
TRBV6-5,TRBJ2-7,ASSYSGDRNEQY
TRBV5-1,TRBJ2-3,ASSPGLAGRTDTQY
TRBV11-2,TRBJ1-6,ASSPLYRPLH
TRBV19,TRBJ1-4,ASSIGGTYEKLF
TRBV5-4,TRBJ2-1,ASRQEPADEQF
TRBV5-4,TRBJ1-3,ASSLGGTLSGNTIY
TRBV27,TRBJ2-7,ASSLRRGSEQY
TRBV6-5,TRBJ1-2,ASSYSGTDTSRYT
TRBV7-2,TRBJ1-2,ASSLMRDRAGYGYT
TRBV19,TRBJ1-5,ASSNQDNQPQH
TRBV4-1,TRBJ2-6,ASSQERGSGANVLT
TRBV25-1,TRBJ2-5,ASSVAEKETQY
TRBV5-1,TRBJ2-4,ASSLLAGGPGAKNIQY
TRBV29-1,TRBJ2-1,SALRAQGDEQF
TRBV27,TRBJ1-1,ASSFRQSNTEAF
TRBV6-1,TRBJ2-1,ASSRGLNNEQF
TRBV5-8,TRBJ2-1,ASSLTVGRTYNEQF
TRBV6-1,.,ASSEQSYEQY
TRBV6-5,TRBJ2-5,ASSFAETQY
TRBV10-2,TRBJ1-1,ASSSTGDTEAF
TRBV5-1,TRBJ2-1,ASSLGQLAGISYNEQF
TRBV19,TRBJ1-2,ASSISGTGYT
TRBV10-3,TRBJ1-2,AIRQGNYGYT
TRBV7-2,TRBJ1-2,ASSLGTAYYGYT
TRBV30,TRBJ2-7,AWERRPYEQY
TRBV11-3,TRBJ2-7,ASSSGQY
TRBV9,TRBJ1-5,ASSVGTGQPQH
TRBV2,TRBJ2-7,ASRTGGSDYEQY
TRBV5-1,TRBJ1-4,ASSPTERPNEKLF
TRBV23-1,TRBJ2-1,ARGTCKSYEQF
TRBV7-9,TRBJ1-1,ASTPRGGRDTEAF